The present T cell receptor beta chain was sequenced within a study of T cell responses to AZD1222 COVID-19 vaccine. Study context: Second-dose groups at about 4 or about 12 weeks were pooled. Findings and caveats of the study: Donors were chiefly white British, with a greater number of females, and clonal diversity was perhaps underestimated. Mapped onto spike, vaccine-associated CD4 TCRs spanned it and were dominant at 160-218 and 743-854. Baseline testing showed seropositivity in only five to seven AZD1222 recipients.

Concerning this clone itself: The antigen is not known.

TCRdb's copy holds only in-frame clones and misses some; the assay was immunoSEQ multiplex PCR. The sample lists 100,000 to 150,000 clones, over 75% occurring once. Germline trimming cut 0 bases from V and 1 base from J; bases unmatched to any gene: 2. Germline CDR1 and CDR2: LGHNA and YSLEER. The CDR3 extends over 15 amino acids. This TCR was recovered from an adult in good health. This chain links TRBV4-3 with TRBJ1-1; TRBD1 aligns across 7 bases. Sequences were derived from peripheral blood, sampled on day 0 of AZD1222 vaccination. CDR3 bases: TGCGCCAGCAGCCAAGAGGGGACAGCGAACACTGAAGCTTTCTTT. Protein product: CASSQEGTANTEAFF.